The clone carrying this T cell receptor beta chain was found a few times. Its antigen is as yet unknown. The germline V gene encodes CDR1 MGHDK and CDR2 SYGVNS. The CDR3 has 15 residues. Trimming shortened V by 1 base and J by 6 bases, and 13 bases separated the two germline ends. Repertoires were generated with immunoSEQ multiplex PCR, while TCRdb's copy carries only in-frame clones and drops some. The table has approximately 110,000 clones, about 62% seen once; the top ten hold 20% to 25%. The source of the sample is a study of shared clonotypes between healthy human individuals. Study context: A donor's plate count was three for CD4 naive and three for CD4 memory; CD8 naive had two and CD8 memory one. Regarding the study as a whole: Blood was the only sampled material, and tissue repertoires likely differ. Non-shared clonotypes showed lower generation probabilities than clonotypes common to all four donors.

CD8 memory was a combination that joined CD45RO+ cells with CCR7-negative CD45RA+ TemRA cells. This chain uses TRBV25-1 with TRBJ1-3; weak D call: TRBD1 (6 bases). The TCR originated in a woman aged 25 to 39 in good health. Sample: memory CD8+ T cells sorted from blood. The subset was: CD45RO+ cells pooled with CCR7-negative TemRA cells. The CDR3 DNA reads as TGTGCCAGCAGTGAATTTCGGGACAAGGAAAACACCATATATTTT. Protein product: CASSEFRDKENTIYF.